The 10 T cell receptor beta chains below come from one sample, sequenced in a study of blood T cell repertoires in COVID-19. The assay was immunoSEQ multiplex PCR, and TCRdb's table has in-frame clones only and misses some. Of 180,000 or so clones detected, roughly 88% appear once; the ten largest clones hold over 2.5%. Sequencing input: peripheral blood. The receptors shown here come from a man between 60 and 75 years old with acute or convalescent COVID-19.

The chain combines TRBV6-2 or TRBV6-3 with TRBJ1-6, with unresolved D. Germline-derived CDR1 and CDR2 are MNHEY and SVGEGT. CDR3 length: 11 amino acids. Between the trimmed V and J ends, which lost 3 bases and 14 bases, there was a span of 8 bases. This chain's CDR3 is CASSYGSALHF. Written as DNA, the CDR3 is TGTGCCAGCAGTTATGGTTCGGCCCTCCACTTT.

This clone is a singleton in its sample. The chain recombines TRBV9 with TRBJ2-4; 9 bases fit TRBD2. With V trimmed by 0 bases and J by 5 bases, 6 bases remained unmatched. Germline V gene data show CDR1 as SGDLS and CDR2 as YYNGEE. The CDR3 consists of 16 residues. As DNA, the CDR3 is TGTGCCAGCAGCGTAGGCGGGAGGGCCGAAGAAAACATTCAGTACTTC. Its protein product is CASSVGGRAEENIQYF.

The rearrangement uses TRBV4-2 and TRBJ1-5; tentatively, D is TRBD1 (5 bases). CDR3 length: 16 residues. V was cut by 3 bases and J by 5 bases, with 17 bases left in between. Germline lookup yields CDR1 LGHNA and CDR2 YNFKEQ. The CDR3 DNA is TGTGCCAGCAGCCACCTCGGGGGAGTCGGGGATCAGCCCCAGCATTTT. Protein sequence: CASSHLGGVGDQPQHF.

The chain uses TRBV4-2 and TRBJ2-1; 9 nucleotides agree with TRBD2. This CDR3 has 16 residues. The J segment lost 10 bases and the V segment lost 1 base, leaving 11 bases of the junction unmatched. CDR1 is LGHNA and CDR2 is YNFKEQ in the germline V gene. The CDR3, as DNA: TGTGCCAGCAGCCAAGCAATAGCGGGAGACCGAGGAGAGCAGTTCTTC. This translates into CASSQAIAGDRGEQFF.

The chain has TRBV9 and TRBJ1-2; tentatively, D is TRBD1 (5 bases). With 5 bases removed from V and 3 bases from J, the gap between germline ends came to 8 bases. The CDR3 consists of 12 residues. Germline V gene data show CDR1 as SGDLS and CDR2 as YYNGEE. CDR3 residues: CASRAGDYGYTF. In DNA form, the CDR3 reads TGTGCCAGCAGGGCGGGGGACTATGGCTACACCTTC.

The V gene is TRBV5-1, the J gene TRBJ2-7; 7 nucleotides align to TRBD2. The V gene's germline CDR1 is SGHRS and CDR2 YFSETQ. The CDR3 contains 16 residues. The J segment lost 0 bases and the V segment lost 0 bases, leaving 6 bases of the junction unmatched. CDR3 DNA: TGCGCCAGCAGCTTGGAGGCGGGAGCCCTCTCCTACGAGCAGTACTTC. This translates into CASSLEAGALSYEQYF.

The genes are TRBV7-2 and TRBJ1-2; possibly TRBD1 for D (5 bases). Germline V gives CDR1 SGHTA, CDR2 FQGNSA. The CDR3 extends over 14 amino acids. The germline V and J ends were trimmed by 1 base and 3 bases, with 9 bases remaining between them. CDR3 bases: TGTGCCAGCAGCTTAGGGGGGGGTTACTATGGCTACACCTTC. Amino acid sequence: CASSLGGGYYGYTF.

V and J are TRBV19 and TRBJ2-7; TRBD1 agrees at 10 bases. With V trimmed by 3 bases and J by 2 bases, 1 base remained unmatched. CDR1 LNHDA and CDR2 SQIVND come from the germline V gene (reference sequence). CDR3 length: 14 amino acids. The CDR3 loop is CASSIGTGAYEQYF. CDR3 DNA sequence: TGTGCCAGTAGTATCGGGACAGGGGCCTACGAGCAGTACTTC.

Here the CDR3 reads CASSLTSGSITSLSGYTF. The CDR3 region has the DNA TGCGCCAGCAGCTTGACTTCGGGATCCATTACCTCTCTGAGTGGCTACACCTTC. This chain uses TRBV5-1 with TRBJ1-2; D is unresolved. The CDR3 has 18 residues. Germline V CDR1 and CDR2: SGHRS, YFSETQ. V was clipped by 1 base and J by 7 bases, with 26 bases between them.

This sequence joins TRBV7-6 and TRBJ1-5; D might be TRBD1 (5 bases). CDR3 length equals 15 residues. CDR1 is SGHVS and CDR2 is FNYEAQ in the germline V gene. Trimming removed 2 bases at V and 1 base at J, with 9 bases between. For the CDR3, the DNA is TGTGCCAGCAGCTTATCCGGGGGGAGCAATCAGCCCCAGCATTTT. Amino acids: CASSLSGGSNQPQHF.